This TCR beta chain came from a study of cytomegalovirus exposure and HLA in healthy donors. Study-wide findings and caveats: Versus the approximately 670-donor mean, an Asian-associated ancestry cluster reportedly showed fewer N-insertions in a later analysis. Immune exposure data for these donors was limited to CMV serostatus. Cytomegalovirus-associated status was assigned to around 160 TCR beta chains. Later on, an analysis showed TCR association rates differing by HLA locus, with DRB1 the most and HLA-C the fewest.

As for this clone: What it binds is unknown.

The PCR had 60 Vbeta and 13 Jbeta primers. Clones were sequenced by immunoSEQ multiplex PCR, and TCRdb holds only the in-frame ones, with some missing. The data contain approximately 160,000 clones, 60% to 80% of them singletons. Germline CDR1 reads SGHNT; CDR2 reads YYREEE (reference sequence). V shed 0 bases and J 4 bases; nucleotides not matched to a gene: 4. The CDR3 is 15 amino acids. The rearrangement links TRBV5-4 to TRBJ2-7; 10 bases fit TRBD1. Sequencing input: PBMCs. This clonotype originated in a woman aged 40 to 50 in good health and CMV-seropositive. CDR3 in amino acids: CASSLAGTGEYEQYF. In DNA, the CDR3 is TGTGCCAGCAGCTTGGCCGGGACAGGGGAATACGAGCAGTACTTC.